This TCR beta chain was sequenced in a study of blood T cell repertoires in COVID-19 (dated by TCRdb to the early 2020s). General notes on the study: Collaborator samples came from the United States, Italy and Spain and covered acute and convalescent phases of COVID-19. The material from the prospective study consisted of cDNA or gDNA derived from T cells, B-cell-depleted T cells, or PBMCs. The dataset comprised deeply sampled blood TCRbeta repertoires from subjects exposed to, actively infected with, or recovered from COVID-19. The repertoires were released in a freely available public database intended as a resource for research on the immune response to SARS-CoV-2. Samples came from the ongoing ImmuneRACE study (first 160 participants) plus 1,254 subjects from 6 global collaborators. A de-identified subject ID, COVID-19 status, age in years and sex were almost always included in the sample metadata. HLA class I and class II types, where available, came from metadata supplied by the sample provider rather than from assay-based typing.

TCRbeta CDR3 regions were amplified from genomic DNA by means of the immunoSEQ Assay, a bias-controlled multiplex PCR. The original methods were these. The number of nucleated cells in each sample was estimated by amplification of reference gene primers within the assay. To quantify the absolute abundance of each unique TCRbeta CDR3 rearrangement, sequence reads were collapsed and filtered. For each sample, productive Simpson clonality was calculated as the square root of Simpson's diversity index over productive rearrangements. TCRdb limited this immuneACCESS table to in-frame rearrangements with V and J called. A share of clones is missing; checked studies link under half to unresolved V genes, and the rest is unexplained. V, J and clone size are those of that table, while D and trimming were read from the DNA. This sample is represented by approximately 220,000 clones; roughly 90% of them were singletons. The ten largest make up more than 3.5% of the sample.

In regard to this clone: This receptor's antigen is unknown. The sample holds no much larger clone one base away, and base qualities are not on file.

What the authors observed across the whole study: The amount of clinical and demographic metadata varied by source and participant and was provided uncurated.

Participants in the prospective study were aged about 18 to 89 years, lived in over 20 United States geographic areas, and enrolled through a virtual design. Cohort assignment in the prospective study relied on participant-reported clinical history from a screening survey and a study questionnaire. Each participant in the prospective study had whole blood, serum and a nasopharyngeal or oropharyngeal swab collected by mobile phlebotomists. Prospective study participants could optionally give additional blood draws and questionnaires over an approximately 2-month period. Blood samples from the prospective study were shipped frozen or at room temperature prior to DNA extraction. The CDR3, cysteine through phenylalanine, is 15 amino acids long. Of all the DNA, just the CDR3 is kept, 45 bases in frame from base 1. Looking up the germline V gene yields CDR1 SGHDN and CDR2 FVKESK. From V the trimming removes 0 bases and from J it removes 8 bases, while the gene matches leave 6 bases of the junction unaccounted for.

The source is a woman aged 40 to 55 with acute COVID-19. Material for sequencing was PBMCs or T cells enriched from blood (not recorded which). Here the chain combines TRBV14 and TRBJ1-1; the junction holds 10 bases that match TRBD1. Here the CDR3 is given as CASSQDRMGQGEAFF. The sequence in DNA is TGTGCCAGCAGCCAAGATCGGATGGGACAGGGGGAAGCTTTCTTT.